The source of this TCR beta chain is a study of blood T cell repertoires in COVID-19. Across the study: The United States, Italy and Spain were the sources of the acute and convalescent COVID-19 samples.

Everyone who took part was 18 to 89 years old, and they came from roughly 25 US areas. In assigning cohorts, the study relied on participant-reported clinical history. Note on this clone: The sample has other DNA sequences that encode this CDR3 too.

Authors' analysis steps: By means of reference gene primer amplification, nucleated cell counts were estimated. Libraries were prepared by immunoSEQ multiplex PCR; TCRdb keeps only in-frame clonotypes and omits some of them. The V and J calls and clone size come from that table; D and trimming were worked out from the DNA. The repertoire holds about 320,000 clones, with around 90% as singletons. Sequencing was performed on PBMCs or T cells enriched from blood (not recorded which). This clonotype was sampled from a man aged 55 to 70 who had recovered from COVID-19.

CDR3 sequence reads: CASSLGPGSTDTQYF. The CDR3, as DNA: TGTGCCAGCAGCTTAGGTCCCGGGTCCACAGATACGCAGTATTTT. J is TRBJ2-3 and V is TRBV7-2; no reliable D call. With 1 base removed from V and 2 bases from J, the gap between germline ends came to 10 bases. CDR3 size: 15 residues. CDR1 and CDR2 (germline): SGHTA, FQGNSA.